This T cell receptor (beta chain) was identified in a study of control samples from healthy donors and cancer patients. Germline values: CDR1 SNHLY, CDR2 FYNNEI. This CDR3 is built from 12 residues. V lost 3 bases and J 5 bases, leaving 7 bases between the germline ends. Measured with immunoSEQ multiplex PCR; TCRdb has only the in-frame clones, and not every one. The repertoire holds about 58,000 clones, 90% seen once, with almost 6% in the top ten. The genes are TRBV2 and TRBJ1-2; D gene uncertain. Material for sequencing was PBMCs. The clonotype comes from a man in his 60s with colorectal cancer. The DNA for the CDR3 is TGTGCCAGCAGTGAGACGGAGTATGGCTACACCTTC. This gives the protein CASSETEYGYTF.